Each of the 15 T cell receptor beta chains below was sequenced from the same sample in a study of identical twins. From the 5' RACE reads, TCRdb called clonotypes with MiXCR, one entry per CDR3 protein. In the table there are hundreds of thousands of distinct CDR3 sequences, around an eighth of which are singletons. The sequencing sample was made of memory (CD45RO+) T cells sorted from blood. Receptors originate from a woman in her late teens or twenties in good health.

The table lists this clonotype with a few counts. The V gene is TRBV7-9, the J gene TRBJ2-3, with 15 bases identical to TRBD2. V shed 5 bases and J 5 bases; nucleotides not matched to a gene: 5. The CDR3 covers 16 residues. CDR1 and CDR2 (germline): SEHNR, FQNEAQ (reference sequence). DNA for the CDR3: TGTGCCAGCAGCCCCGGGACTAGCGGGGGGCTAGATACGCAGTATTTT. It specifies CASSPGTSGGLDTQYF.

V usage is TRBV29-1 and J usage is TRBJ1-2, with TRBD1 matching over 7 bases. Germline V CDR1 and CDR2: SQVTM, ANQGSEA. Trimming cost V 4 bases and J 2 bases; bases outside gene matches: 7. There are 14 residues in the CDR3. The CDR3, as DNA: TGCAGCGTTGTGGGGACAGACCGAAACTATGGCTACACCTTC. Encoded protein: CSVVGTDRNYGYTF.

This rearrangement joins TRBV9 to TRBJ2-5; 7 bases align to TRBD2. The CDR3 has 15 amino acids. With V trimmed by 9 bases and J by 2 bases, 13 bases remained unmatched. Germline CDR1 SGDLS, CDR2 YYNGEE. The CDR3 bases are TGTGCCACCGTCCCTCCCGCCGGGGGGCAAGAGACCCAGTACTTC. Its translation is CATVPPAGGQETQYF.

The chain links TRBV3-1 to TRBJ2-7; D assignment may be TRBD1 or TRBD2 (5 bases each). Germline V lookup: CDR1 LGHDT, CDR2 YNNKEL (reference sequence). V lost 1 base and J lost 9, with 13 bases in between. CDR3 size: 13 residues. CDR3 sequence (DNA): TGTGCCAGCAGCCAAGGAAAAGGGACGCCGCAGTACTTC. Amino acids: CASSQGKGTPQYF.

The chain couples TRBV2 to TRBJ2-5; D gene uncertain. The V gene's germline CDR1 is SNHLY and CDR2 FYNNEI. The CDR3 spans 15 residues. The germline V and J ends were trimmed by 5 bases and 1 base, with 14 bases remaining between them. The CDR3: CASSRERTGQETQYF. CDR3 bases: TGTGCCAGCAGTAGAGAACGTACGGGCCAAGAGACCCAGTACTTC.

This clonotype was detected many times. This chain connects TRBV7-2 to TRBJ2-3; TRBD2 aligns across 9 bases. The germline V gene has CDR1 SGHTA and CDR2 FQGNSA. CDR3 length: 16 amino acids. The J segment lost 6 bases and the V segment lost 0 bases, leaving 7 bases of the junction unmatched. As DNA, the CDR3 is TGTGCCAGCAGCTTAGCAGGCGGGAGGGCGGGCGATACGCAGTATTTT. It codes for CASSLAGGRAGDTQYF.

This clonotype showed up just a few times. This chain uses TRBV10-3 with TRBJ1-5; the D is unclear. V dropped 0 bases and J dropped 11 bases, with 11 bases sitting between them. This CDR3 comprises 13 residues. Germline V gene sequence: CDR1 ENHRY, CDR2 SYGVKD. DNA of the CDR3: TGTGCCATCAGTGAGTCGACGGTAACGACCCAGCATTTT. It translates to CAISESTVTTQHF.

The chain joins TRBV20-1 to TRBJ2-3, with 7 bases identical to TRBD1. Germline loops: CDR1 DFQATT, CDR2 SNEGSKA (reference sequence). CDR3 size: 13 residues. J was trimmed by 4 bases and V by 2 bases; bases with no gene match: 3. The CDR3 DNA is TGCAGTGCTAGAATACAGGGGCCAGATACGCAGTATTTT. It specifies CSARIQGPDTQYF.

The gene calls are TRBV7-9 and TRBJ1-1; D remains ambiguous. CDR1 is SEHNR, CDR2 FQNEAQ, per germline (reference sequence). The V end was cut by 1 base, the J end by 5 bases, with 11 bases between. This CDR3 has 14 residues. CDR3 residues: CASSLENSGTEAFF. The CDR3 DNA sequence: TGTGCCAGCAGCTTAGAGAACAGTGGTACTGAAGCTTTCTTT. The full variable domain, in which reference TRBV7-9 and TRBJ1-1 provide the parts outside the CDR3, is DTGVSQNPRHKITKRGQNVTFRCDPISEHNRLYWYRQTLGQGPEFLTYFQNEAQLEKSRLLSDRFSAERPKGSFSTLEIQRTEQGDSAMYLCASSLENSGTEAFFGQGTRLTVV.

The chain joins TRBV9 to TRBJ2-7; D is unresolved. Trimming took off 4 bases at V and 3 bases at J, with 14 bases between the two ends. The CDR3 has 14 residues. Germline V gene sequence: CDR1 SGDLS, CDR2 YYNGEE. CDR3 protein: CASSPRSLLYEQYF. In nucleotides, the CDR3 is TGTGCCAGCAGCCCCCGATCGTTACTCTACGAGCAGTACTTC.

V is TRBV30 and J is TRBJ2-3; 12 bases fit TRBD2. The ends lost 5 bases at V and 8 bases at J; junction bases unmatched: 8. Germline CDR1 GTSNPN, CDR2 SVGIG (reference sequence). The CDR3 covers 14 residues. The CDR3 sequence is CAWAILAGGGTQYF. The CDR3 bases are TGTGCCTGGGCAATACTAGCGGGAGGAGGTACGCAGTATTTT. Full variable domain (outside the CDR3, taken from reference TRBV30 and TRBJ2-3): SQTIHQWPATLVQPVGSPLSLECTVEGTSNPNLYWYRQAAGRGLQLLFYSVGIGQISSEVPQNLSASRPQDRQFILSSKKLLLSDSGFYLCAWAILAGGGTQYFGPGTRLTVL.

This clonotype has a handful of counts. The chain has TRBV20-1 and TRBJ2-7; 12 bases agree with TRBD2. Germline loops: CDR1 DFQATT, CDR2 SNEGSKA (reference sequence). This CDR3 is built from 15 residues. The trim removed 3 bases at V and 4 bases at J, leaving 7 bases unmatched. Written as DNA, the CDR3 is TGCAGTGCTAGTGGACTAGCGGGAAGTAGGTACGAGCAGTACTTC. Amino acid sequence: CSASGLAGSRYEQYF.

This clonotype has a handful of counts. V and J are TRBV6-2 or TRBV6-3 and TRBJ2-3; TRBD2 is a possible D gene (6 bases). CDR1 is MNHEY, CDR2 SVGEGT, per germline. The ends were cut back, 5 bases at V and 4 bases at J, with 13 bases in the middle. CDR3 length: 14 amino acids. The CDR3 DNA reads as TGTGCCAGCAGTCAGGGACTGGGAGCAGATACGCAGTATTTT. This codes for CASSQGLGADTQYF.

The chain links TRBV7-2 to TRBJ2-7; D unclear. Germline V lookup: CDR1 SGHTA, CDR2 FQGNSA. This CDR3 contains 12 residues. Trimming cost V 3 bases and J 2 bases, with 5 bases left between them. The DNA of the CDR3 is TGTGCCAGCAGCTTTTACCCCTACGAGCAGTACTTC. Protein product: CASSFYPYEQYF. Complete variable domain (other parts from reference TRBV7-2 and TRBJ2-7): GAGVSQSPSNKVTEKGKDVELRCDPISGHTALYWYRQSLGQGLEFLIYFQGNSAPDKSGLPSDRFSAERTGGSVSTLTIQRTQQEDSAVYLCASSFYPYEQYFGPGTRLTVT.

The J gene is TRBJ2-2, the V gene TRBV24-1; no clear D gene. With 10 bases removed from V and 7 bases from J, the gap between germline ends came to 9 bases. The germline CDR1 and CDR2 sequences are KGHDR and SFDVKD. CDR3 length equals 11 residues. The CDR3 sequence: CATELDGELFF. CDR3 nucleotide sequence: TGTGCCACTGAACTGGACGGGGAGCTGTTTTTT.